This TCR beta chain was observed in a study of T cell changes during pregnancy in multiple sclerosis. The CDR3 totals 16 residues. Germline lookup yields CDR1 SGHAT and CDR2 FQNNGV. V dropped 3 bases and J dropped 7; count of bases not matched to a gene: 10. Data came from immunoSEQ multiplex PCR; TCRdb stores just in-frame clones and leaves some out. Here the sample spans 90,000 or so clones, approximately 89% being singletons. The chain employs TRBV11-2 and TRBJ1-4, with TRBD1 matching 8 bases. This material consisted of peripheral blood, taken before pregnancy. The sequence came from a female donor with multiple sclerosis, enrolled in a pregnancy study. The CDR3 DNA follows: TGTGCCAGCAGCTTGATCGCGAGGACAGGGAGTGAAAAACTGTTTTTT. Translated, it gives CASSLIARTGSEKLFF.